This TCR beta chain was obtained from a study of breast tumors, draining lymph nodes, adjacent tissues. The study, taken as a whole, reports: Data fit most tumor T cells coming from lymph node, expanding in tumor. Data only fit, rather than demonstrated, lymph node origin of most tumor T cells. Tumor TCR diversity was below lymph nodes but above nontumor tissue.

A single record per CDR3 protein comes from TCRdb applying MiXCR to the multiplex PCR reads. The data show approximately 150,000 distinct CDR3 sequences, more than 25% seen once. This clonotype occurred many times. The antigen is not known. Breast cancer patients provided tissue from their axillary draining lymph nodes. V lost 5 bases, J lost 7 bases, and 6 bases stayed unmatched. The CDR3 has 14 residues. In germline, CDR1 is SEHNR, CDR2 FQNEAQ (reference sequence). V gene TRBV7-9 combines with J gene TRBJ1-5, with 9 bases matching TRBD1. This sequence was found in a female donor with breast cancer. Some clones in this sample may be carry-over from other donors' samples. The specimen sequenced was axillary lymph node tissue. The CDR3 sequence is CASSAEDRGQPQHF. The CDR3 DNA reads TGTGCCAGCAGCGCCGAGGACAGGGGCCAGCCCCAGCATTTT.